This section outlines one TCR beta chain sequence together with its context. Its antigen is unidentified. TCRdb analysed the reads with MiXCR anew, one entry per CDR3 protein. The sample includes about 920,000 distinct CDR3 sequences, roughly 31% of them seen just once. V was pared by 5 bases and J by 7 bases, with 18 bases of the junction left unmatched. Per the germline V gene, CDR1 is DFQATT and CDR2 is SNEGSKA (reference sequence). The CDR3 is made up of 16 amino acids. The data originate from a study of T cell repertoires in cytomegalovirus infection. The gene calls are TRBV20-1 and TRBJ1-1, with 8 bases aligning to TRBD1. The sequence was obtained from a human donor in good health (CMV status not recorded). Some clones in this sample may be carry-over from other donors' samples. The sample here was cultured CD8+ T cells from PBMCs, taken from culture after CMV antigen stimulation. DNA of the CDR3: TGCAGTGCTCCTTCGGTACAGGGGGTTTATTACGGTGAAGCTTTCTTT. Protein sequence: CSAPSVQGVYYGEAFF.